Listed here are 19 T cell receptor beta chains from one sample, sequenced in a study of cytomegalovirus exposure and HLA in healthy donors. Generated by immunoSEQ multiplex PCR, the TCRdb table keeps only in-frame clones and is missing some. The data contain approximately 170,000 clones, 84% of them singletons. The source material was PBMCs. The source is a man aged 30-40 years in good health and CMV-seropositive.

The chain recombines TRBV9 with TRBJ1-1; D may be TRBD1 (5 bases). Per the germline V gene, CDR1 is SGDLS and CDR2 is YYNGEE. The V end lost 3 bases, the J end lost 7 bases, and 13 bases lay between the germline ends. The CDR3 extends over 13 amino acids. CDR3 protein: CASSAGPGIEAFF. As DNA, the CDR3 is TGTGCCAGCAGCGCAGGGCCCGGTATTGAAGCTTTCTTT.

This clone was observed a single time. V gene TRBV2 combines with J gene TRBJ1-5; tentative D call: TRBD1 (6 bases). Germline V lookup: CDR1 SNHLY, CDR2 FYNNEI. V lost 4 bases and J lost 6, with 10 bases in between. CDR3 length equals 13 residues. CDR3 loop: CASSAGAGQPQHF. In DNA, the CDR3 is TGTGCCAGCAGTGCAGGGGCAGGTCAGCCCCAGCATTTT.

The chain is built from TRBV9 and TRBJ2-1; 9 bases map to TRBD1. Germline trimming cut 0 bases from V and 0 bases from J; bases unmatched to any gene: 13. There are 20 residues in the CDR3. Germline lookup yields CDR1 SGDLS and CDR2 YYNGEE. The CDR3, as DNA: TGTGCCAGCAGCGTAGAGGGACAGGGCGCCGCGGGAAGCTCCTACAATGAGCAGTTCTTC. It encodes CASSVEGQGAAGSSYNEQFF.

The rearrangement links TRBV6-5 to TRBJ1-1; 9 nucleotides match TRBD1. Germline V gene lookup returns CDR1 MNHEY and CDR2 SVGAGI. After removal of 2 bases from V and 5 bases from J, the junction contained 6 bases not matched to a gene. The CDR3 is 15 residues long. CDR3 sequence reads: CASSYGQGMGTEAFF. For the CDR3, the DNA is TGTGCCAGCAGTTACGGACAGGGGATGGGGACTGAAGCTTTCTTT.

The rearrangement uses TRBV6-5 and TRBJ2-3; weak D call: TRBD2 (5 bases). V lost 5 bases, J lost 4 bases, and 13 bases lay in between. Germline-derived CDR1 and CDR2 are MNHEY and SVGAGI. There are 14 residues in the CDR3. In DNA form, the CDR3 reads TGTGCCAGCAGTGAACCCCCGAGGGCAGATACGCAGTATTTT. This gives the protein CASSEPPRADTQYF.

The rearrangement links TRBV28 to TRBJ2-1, with 11 bases aligning to TRBD2. CDR1 MDHEN and CDR2 SYDVKM come from the germline V gene. The CDR3 has 13 amino acids. The CDR3 loop reads CAIIAGGHNEQFF. CDR3 DNA: TGTGCGATAATAGCGGGAGGGCACAATGAGCAGTTCTTC.

V and J are TRBV7-2 and TRBJ2-1; 13 bases align to TRBD2. Germline-derived CDR1 and CDR2 are SGHTA and FQGNSA. V shed 5 bases and J 6 bases; nucleotides not matched to a gene: 10. The CDR3 length is 17 residues. The CDR3 DNA reads as TGTGCCAGCAGCCCGACTAGTGGACTAGCGGGAGTCAATGAGCAGTTCTTC. It is translated as CASSPTSGLAGVNEQFF. Full variable domain (rest looked up from reference TRBV7-2 and TRBJ2-1): GAGVSQSPSNKVTEKGKDVELRCDPISGHTALYWYRQSLGQGLEFLIYFQGNSAPDKSGLPSDRFSAERTGGSVSTLTIQRTQQEDSAVYLCASSPTSGLAGVNEQFFGPGTRLTVL.

The J gene is TRBJ1-5, the V gene TRBV28; D is ambiguous. Deletions cut 6 bases from V and 5 bases from J, with 14 bases between. Germline CDR1 reads MDHEN; CDR2 reads SYDVKM. The CDR3 runs to 14 residues. The CDR3 region has the DNA TGTGCCAGCAGCTATTTTATGCGCGATCAGCCCCAGCATTTT. Residues: CASSYFMRDQPQHF.

The rearrangement joins TRBV6-1 to TRBJ1-5; TRBD1 aligns across 7 bases. Per germline, CDR1 MNHNS and CDR2 SASEGT. Trimming took 8 bases from V and 5 from J; bases not matched to a gene: 9. This CDR3 has 14 amino acids. The CDR3 DNA reads as TGTGCCAGCGGGTTGGGACAGTCACATCAGCCCCAGCATTTT. Translating gives CASGLGQSHQPQHF.

This clone was found once. The rearrangement uses TRBV14 and TRBJ2-7; no firm D call. There are 16 residues in the CDR3. Per germline, CDR1 SGHDN and CDR2 FVKESK. V lost 6 bases and J lost 2, with 20 bases in between. The CDR3 DNA reads TGTGCCAGCAGTCTACGTATCAACAGAGCCCCCTACGAGCAGTACTTC. Its translation: CASSLRINRAPYEQYF.

The J gene is TRBJ2-1, the V gene TRBV30, with a possible D match to TRBD1 (5 bases). Trimming stripped 1 base from V and 8 bases from J, with 9 bases between. The CDR3 has 12 amino acids. In germline, CDR1 is GTSNPN, CDR2 SVGIG (reference sequence). CDR3: CAWSAGIHEQFF. The CDR3 coding sequence is TGTGCCTGGAGTGCAGGGATCCATGAGCAGTTCTTC. The variable domain in full, with the rest retrieved from reference TRBV30 and TRBJ2-1, is SQTIHQWPATLVQPVGSPLSLECTVEGTSNPNLYWYRQAAGRGLQLLFYSVGIGQISSEVPQNLSASRPQDRQFILSSKKLLLSDSGFYLCAWSAGIHEQFFGPGTRLTVL.

The V gene is TRBV27, the J gene TRBJ2-2; unclear D gene. CDR1 and CDR2 from the germline V gene are MNHEY and SMNVEV (reference sequence). This CDR3 is built from 14 residues. V shed 0 bases and J shed 6 bases, with 8 bases lying between them. The CDR3 DNA sequence: TGTGCCAGCAGTTTATCGGCTCTAGCCGGGGAGCTGTTTTTT. Protein sequence: CASSLSALAGELFF.

The chain recombines TRBV14 with TRBJ2-2; 7 bases line up with TRBD1. CDR3 size: 14 residues. Looked up from germline, CDR1 is SGHDN and CDR2 is FVKESK. The J segment lost 5 bases and the V segment lost 3 bases, leaving 3 bases of the junction unmatched. Written as DNA, the CDR3 is TGTGCCAGCAGCCACTTACAGGGGACCGGGGAGCTGTTTTTT. Its protein product is CASSHLQGTGELFF.

In its sample, this clone was seen a few times. The rearrangement joins TRBV5-4 to TRBJ2-1; D remains ambiguous. V lost 4 bases to trimming and J lost 6 bases, with 8 bases between them. Germline-derived CDR1 and CDR2 are SGHNT and YYREEE (reference sequence). The CDR3 totals 12 residues. Here the CDR3 DNA reads TGTGCCAGCAGCCCCAGTATCAATGAGCAGTTCTTC. Protein sequence: CASSPSINEQFF.

The chain couples TRBV6-4 to TRBJ2-7; TRBD1 matches at 7 bases. Germline loops: CDR1 MRHNA, CDR2 SNTAGT. J gave up 2 bases and V 2 bases, and 9 bases lay outside the gene matches. The CDR3 contains 16 residues. DNA for the CDR3: TGTGCCAGCAGTGACCCCCCGGGACAGCCGACCTACGAGCAGTACTTC. Its protein is CASSDPPGQPTYEQYF.

Only one count was recorded for this clone. The chain carries TRBV15 and TRBJ2-7, with 7 bases fitting TRBD2. The trim removed 0 bases at V and 5 bases at J, leaving 7 bases unmatched. The V gene's germline CDR1 is LNHNV and CDR2 YYDKDF (reference sequence). The length of the CDR3 is 15 residues. Here the CDR3 reads CATSRDGSGRNEQYF. For the CDR3, the DNA is TGTGCCACCAGCAGAGATGGTAGCGGGCGGAACGAGCAGTACTTC.

The chain carries TRBV11-1 and TRBJ2-1; 10 positions match TRBD1. This CDR3 region has 15 residues. V gave up 2 bases and J gave up 10 bases; unmatched junction bases: 8. Germline lookup yields CDR1 SGHAT and CDR2 FQDESV (reference sequence). The CDR3 nucleotides read TGTGCCAGCAGCTTAAACTCAGGACAGGGGGGAGAGCAGTTCTTC. It yields the protein CASSLNSGQGGEQFF.

V usage is TRBV2 and J usage is TRBJ2-2; D is perhaps TRBD1 (5 bases). The V gene lost 5 bases and the J gene lost 4 bases, with 8 bases spanning the gap. The CDR3 extends over 13 amino acids. CDR1 is SNHLY and CDR2 is FYNNEI in the germline V gene. The CDR3 sequence is CASSRQSTGELFF. In DNA, the CDR3 is TGTGCCAGCAGTCGACAGAGCACCGGGGAGCTGTTTTTT.

The chain employs TRBV9 and TRBJ1-3, with 8 bases matching TRBD1. This CDR3 has 17 amino acids. In germline, CDR1 is SGDLS, CDR2 YYNGEE. The ends lost 3 bases at V and 0 bases at J; junction bases unmatched: 8. The CDR3 reads CASSERQGPASGNTIYF. The CDR3 DNA follows: TGTGCCAGCAGCGAACGACAGGGGCCTGCCTCTGGAAACACCATATATTTT.